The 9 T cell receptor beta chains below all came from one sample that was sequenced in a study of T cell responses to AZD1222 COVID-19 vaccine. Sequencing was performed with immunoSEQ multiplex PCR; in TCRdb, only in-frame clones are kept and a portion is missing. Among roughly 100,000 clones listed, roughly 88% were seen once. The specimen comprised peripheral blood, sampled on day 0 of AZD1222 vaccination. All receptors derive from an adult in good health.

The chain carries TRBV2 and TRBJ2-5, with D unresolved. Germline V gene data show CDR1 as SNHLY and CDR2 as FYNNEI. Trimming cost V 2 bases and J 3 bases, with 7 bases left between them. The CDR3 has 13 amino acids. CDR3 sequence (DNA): TGTGCCAGCAGTGAACTTGAGGAAGAGACCCAGTACTTC. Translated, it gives CASSELEEETQYF.

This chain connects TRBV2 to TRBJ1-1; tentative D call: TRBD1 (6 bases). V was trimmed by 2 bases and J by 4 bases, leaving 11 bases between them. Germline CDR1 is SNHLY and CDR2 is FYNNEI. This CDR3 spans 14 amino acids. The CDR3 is CASSENRDTTEAFF. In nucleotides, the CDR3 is TGTGCCAGCAGTGAAAACAGGGATACCACTGAAGCTTTCTTT.

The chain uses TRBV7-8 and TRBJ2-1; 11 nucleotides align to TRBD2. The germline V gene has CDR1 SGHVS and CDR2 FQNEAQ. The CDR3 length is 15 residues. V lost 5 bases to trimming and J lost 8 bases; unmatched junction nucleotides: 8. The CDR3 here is CASSRSSGRSYEQFF. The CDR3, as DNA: TGTGCCAGCAGCCGCTCTAGCGGGAGGAGTTATGAGCAGTTCTTC.

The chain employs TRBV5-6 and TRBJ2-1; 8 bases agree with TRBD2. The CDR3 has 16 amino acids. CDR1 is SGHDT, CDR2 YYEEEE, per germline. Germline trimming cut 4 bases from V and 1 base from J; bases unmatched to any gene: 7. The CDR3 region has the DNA TGTGCCAGCAGCCGGCTAGCGGGCGCTTCCTACAATGAGCAGTTCTTC. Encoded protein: CASSRLAGASYNEQFF.

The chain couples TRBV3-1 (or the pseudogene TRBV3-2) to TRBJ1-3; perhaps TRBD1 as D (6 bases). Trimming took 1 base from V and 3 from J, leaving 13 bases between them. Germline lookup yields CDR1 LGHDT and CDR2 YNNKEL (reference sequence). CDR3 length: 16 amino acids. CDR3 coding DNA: TGTGCCAGCAGCCAAGTTGCAGGGGAGGGTGGAAACACCATATATTTT. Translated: CASSQVAGEGGNTIYF.

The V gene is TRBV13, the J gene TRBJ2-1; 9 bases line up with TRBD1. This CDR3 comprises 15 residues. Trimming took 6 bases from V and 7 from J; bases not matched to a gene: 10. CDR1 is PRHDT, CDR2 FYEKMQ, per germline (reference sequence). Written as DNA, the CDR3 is TGTGCCAGCAGGGCCTCCGGGACAGGGAGAAATGAGCAGTTCTTC. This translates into CASRASGTGRNEQFF. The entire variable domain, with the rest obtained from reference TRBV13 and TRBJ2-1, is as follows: AAGVIQSPRHLIKEKRETATLKCYPIPRHDTVYWYQQGPGQDPQFLISFYEKMQSDKGSIPDRFSAQQFSDYHSELNMSSLELGDSALYFCASRASGTGRNEQFFGPGTRLTVL.

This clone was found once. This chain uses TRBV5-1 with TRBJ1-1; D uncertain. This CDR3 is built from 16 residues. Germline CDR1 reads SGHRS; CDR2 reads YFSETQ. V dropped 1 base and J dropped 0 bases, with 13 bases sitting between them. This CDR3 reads CASSLYSATMNTEAFF. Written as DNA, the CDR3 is TGCGCCAGCAGCTTGTATTCGGCAACCATGAACACTGAAGCTTTCTTT. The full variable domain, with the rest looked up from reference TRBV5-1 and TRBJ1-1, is KAGVTQTPRYLIKTRGQQVTLSCSPISGHRSVSWYQQTPGQGLQFLFEYFSETQRNKGNFPGRFSGRQFSNSRSEMNVSTLELGDSALYLCASSLYSATMNTEAFFGQGTRLTVV.

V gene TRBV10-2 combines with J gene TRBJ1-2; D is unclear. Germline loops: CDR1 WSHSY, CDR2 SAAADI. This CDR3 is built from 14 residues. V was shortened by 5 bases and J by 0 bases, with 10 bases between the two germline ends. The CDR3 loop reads CASSPPVSNYGYTF. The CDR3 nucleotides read TGCGCCAGCAGTCCCCCAGTATCTAACTATGGCTACACCTTC.

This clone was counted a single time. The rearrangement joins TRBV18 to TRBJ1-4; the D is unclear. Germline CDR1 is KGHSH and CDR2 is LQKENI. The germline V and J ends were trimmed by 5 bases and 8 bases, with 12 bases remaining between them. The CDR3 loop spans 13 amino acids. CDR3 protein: CASSIARYEKLFF. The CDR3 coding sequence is TGTGCCAGCTCAATCGCCCGGTACGAAAAACTGTTTTTT.